Given below is one TCR beta chain in context. This record comes from a study of cytomegalovirus exposure and HLA in healthy donors. Clones were read by immunoSEQ multiplex PCR, and TCRdb kept only the in-frame ones, dropping some. The table lists roughly 52,000 clones, 93% of them singletons, with 1.5% to 2% in the top ten. There are 13 residues in the CDR3. The germline gives CDR1 SEHNR, CDR2 FQNEAQ (reference sequence). Trimming removed 5 bases at V and 1 base at J, with 8 bases between. This chain connects TRBV7-9 to TRBJ1-2; D not resolved. This clonotype was obtained from a woman aged 18-29 years in good health and CMV-seropositive. Sequencing used PBMCs. For the CDR3, the DNA is TGTGCCAGCAGCGGAGGGATTAACTATGGCTACACCTTC. Translated: CASSGGINYGYTF.